This is a list of T cell receptor beta chains from one sample in a study of cytomegalovirus exposure and HLA in healthy donors. Profiled with immunoSEQ multiplex PCR; TCRdb holds only in-frame clones, not every one. The sample lists around 150,000 clones; around 80% were seen once. Source material: PBMCs. The source of these receptors is a man over 45 in good health and CMV-seropositive. The CDR3 runs from the conserved cysteine through the conserved F or W. Each record gives: J gene, clone size, V gene, D gene, CDR3 DNA, CDR3 protein. D genes are given only for firm matches. For some rows the clone size is stated as once, few or many, or as a class when expanded; others skip it.

J gene: TRBJ2-1; clone size: .; V gene: TRBV5-6; D gene: .; CDR3 DNA: TGTGCCAGCAGCTCCGCAAGGACATACAATGAGCAGTTCTTC; CDR3 protein: CASSSARTYNEQFF
J gene: TRBJ2-2; clone size: .; V gene: TRBV6-1; D gene: .; CDR3 DNA: TGTGCCAGCAGTTCAGGGGCTTACACCGGGGAGCTGTTTTTT; CDR3 protein: CASSSGAYTGELFF
J gene: TRBJ2-1; clone size: .; V gene: TRBV5-4; D gene: TRBD2; CDR3 DNA: TGTGCCAGCAGCTTGCGGAGCGGGAGTTTCTACAATGAGCAGTTCTTC; CDR3 protein: CASSLRSGSFYNEQFF
J gene: TRBJ2-1; clone size: .; V gene: TRBV25-1; D gene: TRBD2; CDR3 DNA: TGTGCCAGCGGACGAATAGCGGGGGTTGAGCAGTTCTTC; CDR3 protein: CASGRIAGVEQFF
J gene: TRBJ1-1; clone size: .; V gene: TRBV10-3; D gene: TRBD1; CDR3 DNA: TGTGCCATCAGTGAGTCTACAGGGGACACTGAAGCTTTCTTT; CDR3 protein: CAISESTGDTEAFF
J gene: TRBJ1-1; clone size: few; V gene: TRBV5-1; D gene: .; CDR3 DNA: TGCGCCAGCAGCTTGGTCGGGGGGAGGGCTGAAGCTTTCTTT; CDR3 protein: CASSLVGGRAEAFF
J gene: TRBJ1-5; clone size: .; V gene: TRBV6-1; D gene: .; CDR3 DNA: TGTGCCAGCCACGGGGGGGCTAGCAATCAGCCCCAGCATTTT; CDR3 protein: CASHGGASNQPQHF
J gene: TRBJ1-5; clone size: .; V gene: TRBV6-5; D gene: TRBD1; CDR3 DNA: TGTGCCAGCAGTGTATGGACAGGGGACAATCAGCCCCAGCATTTT; CDR3 protein: CASSVWTGDNQPQHF
J gene: TRBJ1-6; clone size: .; V gene: TRBV11-2; D gene: .; CDR3 DNA: TGTGCCAGCAGCTCGTGGACAGTATCGAATTCACCCCTCCACTTT; CDR3 protein: CASSSWTVSNSPLHF
J gene: TRBJ1-1; clone size: .; V gene: TRBV19; D gene: .; CDR3 DNA: TGTGCCAGTAGTTCCCCAGCGGCAGCTTTCTTT; CDR3 protein: CASSSPAAAFF
J gene: TRBJ1-5; clone size: .; V gene: TRBV6-5; D gene: TRBD1; CDR3 DNA: TGTGCCAGCAGTCCCGACAGGGGCCAGCCCCAGCATTTT; CDR3 protein: CASSPDRGQPQHF
J gene: TRBJ2-3; clone size: .; V gene: TRBV11-2; D gene: .; CDR3 DNA: TGTGCCAGCAGCTTAATAGGGGGAGGGACCGATACGCAGTATTTT; CDR3 protein: CASSLIGGGTDTQYF
J gene: TRBJ2-4; clone size: few; V gene: TRBV4-1; D gene: TRBD2; CDR3 DNA: TGCGCCAGCAGCCAAGATCCCCCGTCCTGGGAGGGCAAAAACATTCAGTACTTC; CDR3 protein: CASSQDPPSWEGKNIQYF
J gene: TRBJ1-2; clone size: .; V gene: TRBV5-6; D gene: .; CDR3 DNA: TGTGCCAGCAGCTTGCGGGGGGCGCCGGGCTACACCTTC; CDR3 protein: CASSLRGAPGYTF
J gene: TRBJ2-5; clone size: .; V gene: TRBV10-3; D gene: .; CDR3 DNA: TGTGCCATCAAGGACAGCTTGGGCCAAGAGACCCAGTACTTC; CDR3 protein: CAIKDSLGQETQYF
J gene: TRBJ2-5; clone size: .; V gene: TRBV7-7; D gene: .; CDR3 DNA: TGTGCCAGCAGCTTGTTGACTAGCAGGGGAGAGACCCAGTACTTC; CDR3 protein: CASSLLTSRGETQYF
J gene: TRBJ2-3; clone size: .; V gene: TRBV13; D gene: TRBD2; CDR3 DNA: TGTGCCAGCAGCTTAAAACTAGCGGGAGGGACAGATACGCAGTATTTT; CDR3 protein: CASSLKLAGGTDTQYF
J gene: TRBJ1-1; clone size: .; V gene: TRBV5-1; D gene: .; CDR3 DNA: TGCGCCAGCAGCTTGGGTTGGCAGGGAGGAATCGAAGGGGCTGAAGCTTTCTTT; CDR3 protein: CASSLGWQGGIEGAEAFF
J gene: TRBJ2-1; clone size: .; V gene: TRBV27; D gene: TRBD2; CDR3 DNA: TGTGCCAGCAGTTTCGGGGGGTTCTTCGATGAGCAGTTCTTC; CDR3 protein: CASSFGGFFDEQFF
J gene: TRBJ1-1; clone size: .; V gene: TRBV11-3; D gene: TRBD1; CDR3 DNA: TGTGCCAGCAGCTTAGGACCCGGGACAGGGAGAGAAGCTTTCTTT; CDR3 protein: CASSLGPGTGREAFF
J gene: TRBJ2-2; clone size: .; V gene: TRBV19; D gene: TRBD1; CDR3 DNA: TGTGCCAGTAGTAACAGGGGGAACACCGGGGAGCTGTTTTTT; CDR3 protein: CASSNRGNTGELFF
J gene: TRBJ1-1; clone size: .; V gene: TRBV2; D gene: TRBD1; CDR3 DNA: TGTGCCAGCAGTAGACAGGGCTGGGAGAACACTGAAGCTTTCTTT; CDR3 protein: CASSRQGWENTEAFF
J gene: TRBJ1-2; clone size: few; V gene: TRBV7-9; D gene: .; CDR3 DNA: TGTGCCAGCAGCTTAATTCAGGGGACCTACTATGGCTACACCTTC; CDR3 protein: CASSLIQGTYYGYTF
J gene: TRBJ1-2; clone size: .; V gene: TRBV2; D gene: .; CDR3 DNA: TGTGCCAGCAGTGGAACTGTCTATGGCTACACCTTC; CDR3 protein: CASSGTVYGYTF
J gene: TRBJ1-5; clone size: .; V gene: TRBV2; D gene: TRBD1; CDR3 DNA: TGTGCCAGCAGAGAAGGGGGCAGGATAGCTCAGCCCCAGCATTTT; CDR3 protein: CASREGGRIAQPQHF
J gene: TRBJ1-2; clone size: .; V gene: TRBV10-3; D gene: .; CDR3 DNA: TGTGCCATCAGTGGGGGGCCGGGCAGGGAATATGGCTACACCTTC; CDR3 protein: CAISGGPGREYGYTF
J gene: TRBJ1-2; clone size: .; V gene: TRBV27; D gene: .; CDR3 DNA: TGTGCCAGCAGCCTCGCCGAGGACTATGGCTACACCTTC; CDR3 protein: CASSLAEDYGYTF
J gene: TRBJ2-5; clone size: .; V gene: TRBV2; D gene: .; CDR3 DNA: TGTGCCAGCAGTGTAGAAGGGCCCGGGGCCCAGTACTTC; CDR3 protein: CASSVEGPGAQYF
J gene: TRBJ1-1; clone size: .; V gene: TRBV25-1; D gene: .; CDR3 DNA: TGTGCCAGCAGTGATTGGCAGAACCTGAACACTGAAGCTTTCTTT; CDR3 protein: CASSDWQNLNTEAFF
J gene: TRBJ1-3; clone size: .; V gene: TRBV12-5; D gene: .; CDR3 DNA: TGTGCTAGTGGTTTGGTAGGAGGAGGCCTCTCTGGAAACACCATATATTTT; CDR3 protein: CASGLVGGGLSGNTIYF
J gene: TRBJ2-1; clone size: few; V gene: TRBV6-6; D gene: TRBD2; CDR3 DNA: TGTGCCAGCAGTTACCCCGGACTAGCGGGAGCGAATGAGCAGTTCTTC; CDR3 protein: CASSYPGLAGANEQFF
J gene: TRBJ2-7; clone size: once; V gene: TRBV6-4; D gene: .; CDR3 DNA: TGTGCCAGCAGTTTATCGGCAGCTAGCTCCTACGAGCAGTACTTC; CDR3 protein: CASSLSAASSYEQYF
J gene: TRBJ1-3; clone size: .; V gene: TRBV19; D gene: .; CDR3 DNA: TGTGCCAGTCTTGGGGGGAGAGCTGGAAACACCATATATTTT; CDR3 protein: CASLGGRAGNTIYF
J gene: TRBJ2-1; clone size: few; V gene: TRBV9; D gene: TRBD2; CDR3 DNA: TGTGCCAGCAGCTCCGGGACTAGCGGACTCCGGAGCTCCTACAATGAGCAGTTCTTC; CDR3 protein: CASSSGTSGLRSSYNEQFF
J gene: TRBJ2-3; clone size: .; V gene: TRBV5-4; D gene: .; CDR3 DNA: TGTGCCAGCAGCTACCCACGGACGGGGACAGATACGCAGTATTTT; CDR3 protein: CASSYPRTGTDTQYF
J gene: TRBJ1-2; clone size: .; V gene: TRBV21-1; D gene: .; CDR3 DNA: TGTGCCAGCAGCAAAGTAAGCACAGGGGATCGGTATGGCTACACCTTC; CDR3 protein: CASSKVSTGDRYGYTF
J gene: TRBJ2-2; clone size: .; V gene: TRBV6-5; D gene: TRBD1; CDR3 DNA: TGTGCCAGCAGTGGACAGGGCCAAACCGGGGAGCTGTTTTTT; CDR3 protein: CASSGQGQTGELFF
J gene: TRBJ2-7; clone size: .; V gene: TRBV2; D gene: TRBD2; CDR3 DNA: TGTGCCAGCAGTGACGACGAAGGTAGGGAGGGAAAATACGAGCAGTACTTC; CDR3 protein: CASSDDEGREGKYEQYF
J gene: TRBJ1-6; clone size: .; V gene: TRBV19; D gene: TRBD1; CDR3 DNA: TGTGCCAGTAGTATAGAAACAGGGGGAAATTCACCCCTCCACTTT; CDR3 protein: CASSIETGGNSPLHF
J gene: TRBJ1-1; clone size: few; V gene: TRBV27; D gene: .; CDR3 DNA: TGTGCCAGCACCCTAGACCCCGGCGGAGCGGTCACTGAAGCTTTCTTT; CDR3 protein: CASTLDPGGAVTEAFF
J gene: TRBJ2-6; clone size: .; V gene: TRBV7-3; D gene: .; CDR3 DNA: TGTGCCAGCAGCTTACAGGGGAGGGGAATCTCTGGGGCCAACGTCCTGACTTTC; CDR3 protein: CASSLQGRGISGANVLTF
J gene: TRBJ2-3; clone size: .; V gene: TRBV18; D gene: .; CDR3 DNA: TGTGCCAGCTCACCACCTAGCGTGGGCACAGATACGCAGTATTTT; CDR3 protein: CASSPPSVGTDTQYF
J gene: TRBJ2-3; clone size: .; V gene: TRBV7-7; D gene: .; CDR3 DNA: TGTGCTAGCAGCCCGTGGGCTAGCGGCACAGATACGCAGTATTTT; CDR3 protein: CASSPWASGTDTQYF
J gene: TRBJ1-2; clone size: .; V gene: TRBV5-1; D gene: .; CDR3 DNA: TGCGCCAGCAGCTTGTTCCAGGCCGGCTATGGCTACACCTTC; CDR3 protein: CASSLFQAGYGYTF
J gene: TRBJ1-5; clone size: .; V gene: TRBV7-6; D gene: .; CDR3 DNA: TGTGCCAGCAGCTTAGGGAGGACTTTTGGTGGCAATCAGCCCCAGCATTTT; CDR3 protein: CASSLGRTFGGNQPQHF
J gene: TRBJ2-5; clone size: .; V gene: TRBV18; D gene: .; CDR3 DNA: TGTGCCAGCTCACGCAAACAGGGCCTGGAGACCCAGTACTTC; CDR3 protein: CASSRKQGLETQYF
J gene: TRBJ2-3; clone size: .; V gene: TRBV18; D gene: .; CDR3 DNA: TGTGCCAGCTCACGAACAGGGATCTCCACAGATACGCAGTATTTT; CDR3 protein: CASSRTGISTDTQYF
J gene: TRBJ1-2; clone size: .; V gene: TRBV7-9; D gene: .; CDR3 DNA: TGTGCCAGCAGCGCACAGGGTAACTATGGCTACACCTTC; CDR3 protein: CASSAQGNYGYTF
J gene: TRBJ1-3; clone size: .; V gene: TRBV19; D gene: .; CDR3 DNA: TGTGCCAGTAGTAAGGGGGTAGAAGGAAACACCATATATTTT; CDR3 protein: CASSKGVEGNTIYF
J gene: TRBJ2-1; clone size: once; V gene: TRBV19; D gene: TRBD2; CDR3 DNA: TGTGCCAGTAGTATGACTAGCGGTCACAATGAGCAGTTCTTC; CDR3 protein: CASSMTSGHNEQFF
J gene: TRBJ2-1; clone size: few; V gene: TRBV11-2; D gene: .; CDR3 DNA: TGTGCCAGCAGCTTGGGTCGACAGGAACGAAAGTTCTTC; CDR3 protein: CASSLGRQERKFF